What follows is one T cell receptor beta chain and its context. This CDR3 has 19 residues. V lost 4 bases, J lost 5 bases, and 19 bases stayed unmatched. These data come from a study of molecular identifiers for immune sequencing clone quantification. In TCRdb, the PCR reads were re-called with MiXCR into one record per CDR3 protein. The repertoire holds more than 450,000 distinct CDR3 sequences, with about a quarter as singletons. Sequenced input: naive CD8+ T cells from blood, with Jurkat cell RNA spiked in. Indicated subset: FACS-sorted CD8+CD4-CCR7+CD45RA+ naive T cells. The V gene is TRBV12-3 or TRBV12-4, the J gene TRBJ2-5, with 10 bases matching TRBD1. The sequence came from a human donor in good health. Some libraries in this study had Jurkat cell RNA spiked in. CDR3 protein: CASSSGEPPGQGFAETQYF. The DNA of the CDR3 is TGTGCCAGCAGTTCAGGGGAGCCCCCGGGACAGGGGTTTGCGGAGACCCAGTACTTC.